The T cell receptor beta chain under discussion was sequenced for a study of cytomegalovirus exposure and HLA in healthy donors. Study outcomes and limitations: Reports indicate that TCR beta sequences accurately predicted the HLA-A and HLA-B alleles of most subjects.

The germline gives CDR1 WSHSY, CDR2 SAAADI. Trimming pared 6 bases from V and 8 bases from J, leaving 16 bases between. The CDR3 sequence is 13 residues long. A note on this clone: The antigen remains undetermined.

Vbeta (60) and Jbeta (13) primers were used in the PCR. Some clones are missing from TCRdb's copy, which holds only in-frame ones; the method was immunoSEQ multiplex PCR. This sample carries about 160,000 clones, almost 85% of them seen once, and the ten largest clones take 0.95% to 1.3%. Specimen: PBMCs. The source is a man aged 25 to 40 in good health and CMV-seronegative. The chain has TRBV10-2 and TRBJ1-2, with D hard to call. In nucleotides, the CDR3 is TGCGCCAGCAGCCCCCATAAAACGGGGGGCTACACCTTC. Translated: CASSPHKTGGYTF.